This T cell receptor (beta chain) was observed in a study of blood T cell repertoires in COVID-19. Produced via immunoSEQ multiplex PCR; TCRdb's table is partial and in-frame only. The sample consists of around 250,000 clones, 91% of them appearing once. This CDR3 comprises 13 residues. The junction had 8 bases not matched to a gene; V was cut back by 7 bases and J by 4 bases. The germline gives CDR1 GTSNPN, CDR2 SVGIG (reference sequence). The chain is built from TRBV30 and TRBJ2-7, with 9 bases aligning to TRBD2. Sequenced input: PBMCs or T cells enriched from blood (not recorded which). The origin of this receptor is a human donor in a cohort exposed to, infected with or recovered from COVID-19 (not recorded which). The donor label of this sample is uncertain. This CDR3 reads CAFGGGLAYEQYF. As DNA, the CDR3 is TGTGCCTTCGGAGGGGGACTAGCTTACGAGCAGTACTTC.